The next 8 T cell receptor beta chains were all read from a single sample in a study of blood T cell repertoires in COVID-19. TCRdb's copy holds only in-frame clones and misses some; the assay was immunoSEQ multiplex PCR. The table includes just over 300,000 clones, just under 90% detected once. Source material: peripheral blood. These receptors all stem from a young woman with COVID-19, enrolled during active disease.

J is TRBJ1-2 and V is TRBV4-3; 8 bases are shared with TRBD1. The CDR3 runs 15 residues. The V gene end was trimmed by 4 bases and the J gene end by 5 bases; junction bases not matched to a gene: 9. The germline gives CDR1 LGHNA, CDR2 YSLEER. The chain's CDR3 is CASSRLTGGIYGYTF. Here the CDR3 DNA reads TGCGCCAGCAGCCGCCTAACAGGGGGGATTTATGGCTACACCTTC.

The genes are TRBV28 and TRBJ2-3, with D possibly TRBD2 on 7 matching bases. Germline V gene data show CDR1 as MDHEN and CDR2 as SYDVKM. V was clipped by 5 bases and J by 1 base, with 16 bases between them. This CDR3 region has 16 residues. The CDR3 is CASSPSAGAGTDTQYF. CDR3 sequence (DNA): TGTGCCAGCAGTCCCAGTGCGGGGGCAGGCACAGATACGCAGTATTTT.

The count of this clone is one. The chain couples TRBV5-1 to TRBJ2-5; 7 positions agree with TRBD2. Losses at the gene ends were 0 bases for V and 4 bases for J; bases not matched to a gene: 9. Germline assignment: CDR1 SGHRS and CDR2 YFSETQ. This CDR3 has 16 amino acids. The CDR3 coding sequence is TGCGCCAGCAGCTTGGAAGGGGCAGGGAGGGGAGAGACCCAGTACTTC. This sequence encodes CASSLEGAGRGETQYF.

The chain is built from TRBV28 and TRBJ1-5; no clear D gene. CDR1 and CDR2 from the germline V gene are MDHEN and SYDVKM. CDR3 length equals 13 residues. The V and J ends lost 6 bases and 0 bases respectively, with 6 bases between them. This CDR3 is CASSLGSNQPQHF. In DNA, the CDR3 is TGTGCCAGCAGCCTCGGTAGCAATCAGCCCCAGCATTTT.

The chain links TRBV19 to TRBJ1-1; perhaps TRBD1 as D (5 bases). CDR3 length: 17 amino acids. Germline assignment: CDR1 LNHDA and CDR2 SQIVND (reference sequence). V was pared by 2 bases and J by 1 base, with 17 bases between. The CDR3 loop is CASSISPGGARNTEAFF. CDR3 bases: TGTGCCAGTAGTATATCCCCGGGGGGAGCCCGGAACACTGAAGCTTTCTTT.

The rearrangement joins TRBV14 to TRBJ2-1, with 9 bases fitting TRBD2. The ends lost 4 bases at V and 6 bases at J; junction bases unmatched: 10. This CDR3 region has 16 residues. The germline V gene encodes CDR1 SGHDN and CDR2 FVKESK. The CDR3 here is CASSRTAGGPGNEQFF. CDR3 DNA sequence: TGTGCCAGCAGCCGAACTGCGGGGGGGCCCGGCAATGAGCAGTTCTTC. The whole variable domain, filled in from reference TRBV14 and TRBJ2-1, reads EAGVTQFPSHSVIEKGQTVTLRCDPISGHDNLYWYRRVMGKEIKFLLHFVKESKQDESGMPNNRFLAERTGGTYSTLKVQPAELEDSGVYFCASSRTAGGPGNEQFFGPGTRLTVL.

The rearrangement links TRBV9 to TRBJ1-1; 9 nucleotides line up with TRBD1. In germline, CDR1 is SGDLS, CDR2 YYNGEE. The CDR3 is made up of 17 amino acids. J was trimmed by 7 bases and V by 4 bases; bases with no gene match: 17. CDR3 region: CASSPRSQTGGKNEAFF. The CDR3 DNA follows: TGTGCCAGCAGCCCCCGCTCCCAGACAGGGGGAAAGAATGAAGCTTTCTTT.

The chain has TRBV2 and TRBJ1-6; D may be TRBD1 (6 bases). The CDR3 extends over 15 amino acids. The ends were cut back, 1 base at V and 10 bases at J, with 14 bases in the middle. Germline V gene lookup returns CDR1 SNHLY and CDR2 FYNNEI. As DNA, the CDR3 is TGTGCCAGCAGTGAAGGGAGGGGGGGACGGTCACCCCTCCACTTT. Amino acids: CASSEGRGGRSPLHF.